The 22 T cell receptor beta chains in this list originate from one sample, sequenced in a study of blood T cell repertoires in COVID-19. TCRdb keeps only in-frame clones here, not all; method: immunoSEQ multiplex PCR. This table has some 41,000 clones, about 86% appearing once. The sequenced sample was peripheral blood. Receptors were obtained from a woman of 80 years or more with active or convalescent COVID-19.

The chain has TRBV9 and TRBJ2-1; TRBD2 aligns across 11 bases. The CDR3 is made up of 16 amino acids. The V and J ends lost 0 bases and 9 bases, in that order; junction bases with no gene match: 8. Germline V lookup: CDR1 SGDLS, CDR2 YYNGEE. CDR3 loop: CASSVDPLAGGGEQFF. As DNA, the CDR3 is TGTGCCAGCAGCGTAGATCCCCTAGCGGGAGGCGGTGAGCAGTTCTTC.

J is TRBJ2-7 and V is TRBV30; D is undetermined. Between the trimmed V and J ends, which lost 1 base and 7 bases, there was a span of 8 bases. The CDR3 totals 11 residues. Per the germline V gene, CDR1 is GTSNPN and CDR2 is SVGIG (reference sequence). The CDR3 here is CAWSGLVEQYF. The CDR3 DNA sequence: TGTGCCTGGAGTGGGTTAGTGGAGCAGTACTTC.

The chain has TRBV29-1 and TRBJ1-5; 9 bases are a match to TRBD1. This CDR3 contains 13 residues. Trimming at V came to 4 bases and at J to 7 bases, leaving 5 bases not matched to a gene. Germline assignment: CDR1 SQVTM and CDR2 ANQGSEA. The CDR3 loop reads CSVGTGEGQPQHF. CDR3 bases: TGCAGCGTTGGGACAGGGGAAGGGCAGCCCCAGCATTTT.

This chain connects TRBV9 to TRBJ1-1, with a possible D match to TRBD1 (6 bases). Looked up from germline, CDR1 is SGDLS and CDR2 is YYNGEE. Between the trimmed V and J ends, which lost 2 bases and 10 bases, there was a span of 15 bases. This CDR3 is 13 amino acids long. For the CDR3, the DNA is TGTGCCAGCAGCGTCGGAGGGGAGGGGGTAGCTTTCTTT. This gives the protein CASSVGGEGVAFF.

The sample holds one count of this clone. The chain combines TRBV2 with TRBJ2-5; no clear D gene. The CDR3 has 13 residues. CDR1 and CDR2 from the germline V gene are SNHLY and FYNNEI. Deletions cut 2 bases from V and 5 bases from J, with 9 bases between. The CDR3 is CASSEFVQETQYF. CDR3 in DNA: TGTGCCAGCAGTGAATTTGTGCAGGAGACCCAGTACTTC.

V and J are TRBV19 and TRBJ1-4; D is uncertain. CDR1 and CDR2 (germline): LNHDA, SQIVND (reference sequence). The length of the CDR3 is 15 residues. The V end was cut by 4 bases, the J end by 3 bases, with 12 bases between. The chain's CDR3 is CASSTGLASNEKLFF. The CDR3 DNA follows: TGTGCCAGTAGTACCGGGCTAGCTTCTAATGAAAAACTGTTTTTT.

This chain links TRBV10-1 with TRBJ2-7; D perhaps matches TRBD1 (5 bases). Deletions cut 4 bases from V and 6 bases from J, with 16 bases between. Per the germline V gene, CDR1 is WNHNN and CDR2 is SYGVQD (reference sequence). The CDR3 has 14 residues. CDR3: CASSVDSQALEQYF. As DNA, the CDR3 is TGCGCCAGCAGTGTAGACAGTCAGGCCCTCGAGCAGTACTTC.

The CDR3 DNA sequence: TGTGCCAGCAGCGTTACAGGGTATGGCTACACCTTC. Protein sequence: CASSVTGYGYTF. V and J are TRBV2 and TRBJ1-2; perhaps TRBD1 as D (6 bases). Between the trimmed V and J ends, which lost 6 bases and 5 bases, there was a span of 10 bases. From germline, CDR1 is SNHLY and CDR2 FYNNEI. This CDR3 is 12 amino acids long.

The chain combines TRBV18 with TRBJ1-1, with D tentatively TRBD1 (5 bases). Looked up from germline, CDR1 is KGHSH and CDR2 is LQKENI. With 0 bases removed from V and 0 bases from J, the gap between germline ends came to 8 bases. The CDR3 is 15 residues long. The CDR3 nucleotides read TGTGCCAGCTCACCACCTCGACAGATGAACACTGAAGCTTTCTTT. Protein: CASSPPRQMNTEAFF.

The chain employs TRBV28 and TRBJ1-5, with TRBD1 identical over 7 bases. Germline V lookup: CDR1 MDHEN, CDR2 SYDVKM. CDR3 length: 15 residues. The V and J ends lost 3 bases and 6 bases, in that order; junction bases with no gene match: 8. CDR3 DNA sequence: TGTGCCAGCAGTTTCCTCGGCCAGGGGGGTCAGCCCCAGCATTTT. It translates to CASSFLGQGGQPQHF.

The chain is built from TRBV19 and TRBJ1-5; no definite D call. This CDR3 is built from 15 residues. Deletions cut 3 bases from V and 5 bases from J, with 14 bases between. The germline V gene encodes CDR1 LNHDA and CDR2 SQIVND (reference sequence). CDR3 in DNA: TGTGCCAGTAGTATTGCCAGCGCATTACATCAGCCCCAGCATTTT. Translating it yields CASSIASALHQPQHF.

The chain carries TRBV28 and TRBJ1-5; D might be TRBD1 (6 bases). Trimming removed 8 bases at V and 2 bases at J, with 10 bases between. The CDR3 has 13 amino acids. CDR1 and CDR2 (germline): MDHEN, SYDVKM. CDR3 nucleotides: TGTGCCAGCCGGGGGGCAGGCAATCAGCCCCAGCATTTT. Its translation: CASRGAGNQPQHF.

The chain combines TRBV29-1 with TRBJ2-1, with 9 bases aligning to TRBD2. Unmatched junction bases numbered 4, after V lost 4 bases and J lost 0 bases. The CDR3 has 15 residues. CDR1 SQVTM and CDR2 ANQGSEA come from the germline V gene. The CDR3 protein is CSVGRGRASYNEQFF. In DNA, the CDR3 is TGCAGCGTTGGCCGCGGGAGGGCCTCCTACAATGAGCAGTTCTTC.

The chain is built from TRBV19 and TRBJ2-1; D remains unclear. Germline lookup yields CDR1 LNHDA and CDR2 SQIVND (reference sequence). V dropped 3 bases and J dropped 0 bases, with 12 bases sitting between them. The CDR3 totals 16 residues. The CDR3 DNA sequence: TGTGCCAGTAGTATGTCGTTGTGGAGCTCCTACAATGAGCAGTTCTTC. Residues: CASSMSLWSSYNEQFF.

The chain employs TRBV25-1 and TRBJ1-1; D unclear. Germline V gene sequence: CDR1 MGHDK, CDR2 SYGVNS. This CDR3 is 14 amino acids long. The germline V and J ends were trimmed by 5 bases and 0 bases, with 10 bases remaining between them. The CDR3 protein is CASSLTSVNTEAFF. The CDR3 DNA reads TGTGCCAGCAGTCTAACGTCGGTGAACACTGAAGCTTTCTTT.

V usage is TRBV27 and J usage is TRBJ2-7; 7 bases are a match to TRBD1. This CDR3 has 14 amino acids. The ends lost 3 bases at V and 5 bases at J; junction bases unmatched: 7. Germline CDR1 is MNHEY and CDR2 is SMNVEV (reference sequence). In DNA form, the CDR3 reads TGTGCCAGCAGTTTTAGGGGACAGCACAACGAGCAGTACTTC. Protein product: CASSFRGQHNEQYF.

The rearrangement uses TRBV9 and TRBJ2-1, with a weak D call TRBD2 (6 bases). The V and J ends lost 5 bases and 5 bases respectively, with 17 bases between them. The CDR3 totals 15 residues. Germline V CDR1 and CDR2: SGDLS, YYNGEE. The CDR3 DNA follows: TGTGCCAGCAGTGTTACGGGAGACCGGAACAATGAGCAGTTCTTC. Residues: CASSVTGDRNNEQFF.

This clone has only one observation. The chain recombines TRBV19 with TRBJ1-5; D is unclear. The CDR3 has 13 residues. CDR1 is LNHDA, CDR2 SQIVND, per germline (reference sequence). V was trimmed by 3 bases and J by 6 bases, leaving 9 bases between them. CDR3 protein: CASSIRVSQPQHF. The CDR3 coding sequence is TGTGCCAGTAGTATCCGAGTGAGTCAGCCCCAGCATTTT.

The rearrangement uses TRBV2 and TRBJ2-3, with D uncertain. The germline CDR1 and CDR2 sequences are SNHLY and FYNNEI. V lost 6 bases and J 2 bases, leaving 6 bases between the germline ends. The CDR3 is made up of 12 amino acids. The CDR3 region has the DNA TGTGCCAGCAGCGAGAACACAGATACGCAGTATTTT. Protein sequence: CASSENTDTQYF.

The genes are TRBV14 and TRBJ2-7; no definite D call. The CDR3 consists of 12 residues. The germline V and J ends were trimmed by 0 bases and 8 bases, with 8 bases remaining between them. Germline CDR1 SGHDN, CDR2 FVKESK. The CDR3 region is CASSQDRIKQYF. In DNA, the CDR3 is TGTGCCAGCAGCCAAGACAGGATCAAGCAGTACTTC.

This clone was observed a handful of times. The gene calls are TRBV28 and TRBJ1-2; tentative D call: TRBD1 (5 bases). Germline loops: CDR1 MDHEN, CDR2 SYDVKM. This CDR3 is built from 13 residues. With 3 bases removed from V and 7 bases from J, the gap between germline ends came to 12 bases. This CDR3 is CASSLQGTPGYTF. Here the CDR3 DNA reads TGTGCCAGCAGTTTGCAGGGAACTCCTGGCTACACCTTC.

DNA of the CDR3: TGTGCCAGCAGCCAAGATCGAGAAACAGGGGATTTCACCTTC. This sequence encodes CASSQDRETGDFTF. V and J are TRBV4-2 and TRBJ1-2; 7 nucleotides match TRBD1. The CDR3 covers 14 residues. Unmatched junction bases numbered 11, after V lost 0 bases and J lost 13 bases. Germline lookup yields CDR1 LGHNA and CDR2 YNFKEQ.